This T cell receptor beta chain was captured by sequencing in a study of blood T cell repertoires in COVID-19. Trimming cost V 4 bases and J 10 bases, with 21 bases left between them. The CDR3 runs to 16 residues. In germline, CDR1 is SGHNT, CDR2 YYREEE (reference sequence). Produced via immunoSEQ multiplex PCR; TCRdb's table is partial and in-frame only. This sample has roughly 80,000 clones; about 85% occur once, and the top ten carry around 5.3%. This clone was counted a single time. The sequence was collected from a man in his sixties with active or convalescent COVID-19. The sequencing input was peripheral blood. The V call is TRBV5-4, the J call TRBJ1-6; D uncertain. CDR3 loop: CASSLSTMRSSSPLHF. In nucleotides, the CDR3 is TGTGCCAGCAGCCTAAGCACAATGCGCAGTAGCTCACCCCTCCACTTT. Drawing the rest from reference TRBV5-4 and TRBJ1-6, the complete variable domain is ETGVTQSPTHLIKTRGQQVTLRCSSQSGHNTVSWYQQALGQGPQFIFQYYREEENGRGNFPPRFSGLQFPNYSSELNVNALELDDSALYLCASSLSTMRSSSPLHFGNGTRLTVT.